This entry is about one T cell receptor beta chain. Its antigen is as yet unknown. These data are taken from a study of vaccination and CD4 T cells after COVID-19. With 6 bases clipped from V and 0 bases from J, the junction kept 1 base outside the gene matches. The CDR3 is made up of 17 amino acids. Study results and caveats: Spike mono-reactive status applied to 304 of 307 vaccine-specific clones in convalescent patients. With convalescent patients, a median approximately 90% of reactive clones emerged solely after vaccination.

Treatment reported: approximately 9-day PBMC culture with coronavirus spike peptide pools or control peptides (ViraFEST assay). Every well contained approximately 2 million PBMCs, which were grown with around 10 IU/ml IL-2 and 10 ug/ml peptide pools. At the Johns Hopkins FTIC core, DNA taken from cultured CD4+ T cells was sequenced by way of the Oncomine TCR Beta short-read assay. TCRdb re-called the PCR reads with MiXCR, one entry per CDR3 protein. The data show approximately 16,000 distinct CDR3 sequences, with roughly 80% seen just once and roughly 8.8% held by the top ten. This sequence was found in a human donor who received a COVID-19 vaccine. The chain carries TRBV12-3 or TRBV12-4 and TRBJ2-6; 14 nucleotides match TRBD2. Sequenced here: CD4+ T cells from blood, cultured in vitro, sampled after SARS-CoV-2 vaccination. CDR3 coding DNA: TGTGCCAGCAGGACTAGCGGGGGGGCCTCTGGGGCCAACGTCCTGACTTTC. Its protein product is CASRTSGGASGANVLTF.